This T cell receptor beta chain was documented in a study of blood T cells in healthy people across ages. This clonotype was seen a few times. The second PCR ran about 6 to 12 cycles with a sample-barcoded 5' primer and J-beta primers. Via MiXCR, TCRdb re-called the 5' RACE reads, giving one row per CDR3 protein. The sample consists of about 840,000 distinct CDR3 sequences, 25% to 35% of them appearing once. The CDR3 runs to 15 residues. The ends were cut back, 0 bases at V and 5 bases at J, with 11 bases in the middle. Germline V gene lookup returns CDR1 MGHRA and CDR2 YSYEKL. These data also formed part of another study, on T cells of mothers and their children. This second report adds: The donors comprised about 6 children and their three healthy Caucasian mothers.

This TCR came from a woman aged 40 to 49 in good health. Source material: blood. The V gene is TRBV4-1, the J gene TRBJ1-5, with no clear D. The CDR3 is CASSQDPGGHQPQHF. The CDR3 nucleotides are TGCGCCAGCAGCCAAGATCCTGGCGGGCATCAGCCCCAGCATTTT.